This TCR beta chain was sequenced during a study of T-cell reconstitution after alpha-beta-depleted transplantation in children. From germline, CDR1 is DFQATT and CDR2 SNEGSKA (reference sequence). This CDR3 is built from 13 residues. The ends lost 5 bases at V and 5 bases at J; junction bases unmatched: 3. Points from the study as a whole: It was surviving recipient T cells and thymic progenitors that gave some patients high TCRbeta diversity at day 60. Expanded graft clones, several hundred of them, were reportedly the source of alpha-beta T cells about two months after transplant.

With regard to this clonotype: Its matching antigen is unknown.

Preparing the TCRbeta library involved the use of unique molecular identifiers. Using its own MiXCR run on the PCR reads, TCRdb lists one record per CDR3 protein. There are hundreds of thousands of distinct CDR3 sequences in the sample; 10% to 15% occur only once, and 2.2% lies in the top ten. This sample comprised PBMCs, mostly from graft donor cells, obtained 360 days after TCRalphabeta/CD19-depleted stem cell transplant. The rearrangement links TRBV20-1 to TRBJ2-2; 9 bases match TRBD1. The sequence was obtained from a male patient younger than 18 who had a stem cell transplant for acute myeloid leukemia, so the T cells may come from the graft donor. CDR3 DNA: TGCAGTGCTGGGACAGGGATGACCGGGGAGCTGTTTTTT. It is translated as CSAGTGMTGELFF.